Listed here are 12 T cell receptor beta chains from one sample, sequenced in a study of radiotherapy plus CTLA-4 blockade in lung cancer. This table comes from immunoSEQ multiplex PCR, and its TCRdb copy is limited to in-frame clones, with some not included. Of tens of thousands of clones in the sample, around 77% are singletons; the top ten hold around 7.7%. The input for sequencing was peripheral blood, taken from a patient treated with radiotherapy plus ipilimumab. The receptor source for this set is a human donor with non-small cell lung cancer who had stable disease on radiotherapy plus ipilimumab.

V gene TRBV27 combines with J gene TRBJ2-6; D may correspond to TRBD1 or TRBD2 (5 bases each). The CDR3 spans 15 residues. Germline V gene sequence: CDR1 MNHEY, CDR2 SMNVEV (reference sequence). Trimming removed 1 base from V and 1 base from J, with 5 bases in between. The CDR3 DNA follows: TGTGCCAGCAGTTTATGGGGGTCTGGGGCCAACGTCCTGACTTTC. Its translation is CASSLWGSGANVLTF.

The J gene is TRBJ1-1, the V gene TRBV4-3, with 7 nucleotides matching TRBD1. Germline CDR1 is LGHNA and CDR2 is YSLEER. The CDR3 totals 14 residues. V shed 4 bases, J shed 6 bases, and the junction held 8 bases outside the gene matches. The CDR3 DNA is TGCGCCAGCAGCCGAGGGACAGTTACCCCTGAAGCTTTCTTT. Its translation: CASSRGTVTPEAFF.

In nucleotides, the CDR3 is TGTGCCAGTAGTCGCACAGGGGGAGAGAACACTGAAGCTTTCTTT. Translated, it gives CASSRTGGENTEAFF. This chain uses TRBV19 with TRBJ1-1, with 8 bases identical to TRBD1. The CDR3 contains 15 residues. Germline loops: CDR1 LNHDA, CDR2 SQIVND (reference sequence). J lost 1 base, V lost 5 bases, and 6 bases had no gene match.

V gene TRBV9 combines with J gene TRBJ2-1; 12 nucleotides match TRBD2. This CDR3 has 17 residues. Germline values: CDR1 SGDLS, CDR2 YYNGEE. The V and J ends lost 0 bases and 5 bases, in that order; junction bases with no gene match: 6. CDR3 sequence reads: CASSVGLAGGPDNEQFF. The CDR3 bases are TGTGCCAGCAGCGTAGGGCTAGCGGGGGGGCCAGACAATGAGCAGTTCTTC.

This clone was seen once. The V call is TRBV23-1, the J call TRBJ1-1; TRBD1 might be the D (6 bases). TRBV23-1 is labeled an ORF, and its function is uncertain. V shed 4 bases and J shed 3 bases, with 24 bases lying between them. The CDR3 covers 18 residues. For the CDR3, the DNA is TGCGCCAGCAGTCCCTACCAAACGACTACAGGGTGGGACACTGAAGCTTTCTTT. Residues: CASSPYQTTTGWDTEAFF.

In its sample, this clone was seen a few times. This sequence joins TRBV10-3 and TRBJ2-7, with 8 bases identical to TRBD1. The CDR3 totals 15 residues. Unmatched junction bases numbered 7, after V lost 6 bases and J lost 0 bases. CDR1 is ENHRY, CDR2 SYGVKD, per germline. The CDR3: CAISQGARSSYEQYF. The CDR3 DNA follows: TGTGCCATCAGCCAGGGGGCGAGGAGCTCCTACGAGCAGTACTTC.

The chain links TRBV5-4 to TRBJ1-1; weak D call: TRBD1 (6 bases). Germline V gene lookup returns CDR1 SGHNT and CDR2 YYREEE (reference sequence). This CDR3 region has 12 residues. V was pared by 1 base and J by 5 bases, with 6 bases between. CDR3 loop: CASSLQGTEAFF. DNA for the CDR3: TGTGCCAGCAGCTTGCAGGGGACTGAAGCTTTCTTT.

This chain connects TRBV6-5 to TRBJ2-7, with a possible D match to TRBD2 (6 bases). CDR3 length: 14 amino acids. Trimming shortened V by 5 bases and J by 0 bases, and 11 bases separated the two germline ends. Germline V gene lookup returns CDR1 MNHEY and CDR2 SVGAGI. The CDR3 DNA reads as TGTGCCAGCAGTCCCCCGGGACTCTCCTACGAGCAGTACTTC. This sequence encodes CASSPPGLSYEQYF.

CDR3 coding DNA: TGTGCCAGCAGGGCTCAGGGCTATGGCTACACCTTC. It yields the protein CASRAQGYGYTF. The chain uses TRBV6-6 and TRBJ1-2; TRBD1 is a possible D gene (5 bases). The CDR3 runs 12 residues. Germline V gene sequence: CDR1 MNHNY, CDR2 SVGAGI (reference sequence). Deletions cut 6 bases from V and 4 bases from J, with 9 bases between.

This clone was seen a single time. V and J are TRBV4-3 and TRBJ1-3, with D unclear. V dropped 1 base and J dropped 3 bases, with 7 bases sitting between them. The CDR3 is 14 residues long. Germline V gene lookup returns CDR1 LGHNA and CDR2 YSLEER. In nucleotides, the CDR3 is TGCGCCAGCAGCCAAGTGGAGGGTGGAAACACCATATATTTT. This translates into CASSQVEGGNTIYF.

This clone was detected only once. This chain joins TRBV7-2 and TRBJ2-4, with a possible D match to TRBD1 (7 bases). Between the trimmed V and J ends, which lost 1 base and 11 bases, there was a span of 21 bases. Germline CDR1 and CDR2: SGHTA and FQGNSA. CDR3 length: 16 amino acids. CDR3 amino acids: CASSLGDGGTAWFQYF. Here the CDR3 DNA reads TGTGCCAGCAGCTTAGGGGATGGCGGGACAGCGTGGTTTCAGTACTTC.

This chain connects TRBV28 to TRBJ1-2; 9 bases match TRBD1. The CDR3 runs to 13 residues. CDR1 MDHEN and CDR2 SYDVKM come from the germline V gene. Trimming at V came to 5 bases and at J to 14 bases, leaving 12 bases not matched to a gene. The CDR3 protein is CASSPWDRAGYTF. CDR3 nucleotide sequence: TGTGCCAGCAGTCCCTGGGACAGGGCTGGGTATACCTTC.